This TCR beta chain was retrieved from a study of cytomegalovirus exposure and HLA in healthy donors. Study-level findings and limits: Presence/absence analysis assumed near-uniform sequencing depth across donors.

Concerning this clone itself: Its specificity is not known.

This CDR3 contains 14 residues. Germline V gene data show CDR1 as SGDLS and CDR2 as YYNGEE. The V end lost 2 bases, the J end lost 1 base, and 8 bases lay between the germline ends. Primers for the PCR totalled 60 Vbeta and 13 Jbeta. Produced via immunoSEQ multiplex PCR; TCRdb's table is partial and in-frame only. The table lists 170,000 or so clones, over 80% of them singletons. Sequencing input: PBMCs. This rearrangement joins TRBV9 to TRBJ2-3, with D unclear. This clonotype was sampled from a man aged 50 or older in good health and CMV-seronegative. The DNA of the CDR3 is TGTGCCAGCAGCGTGGAGCCGGGCACAGATACGCAGTATTTT. Protein: CASSVEPGTDTQYF.